This is a list of T cell receptor beta chains from one sample in a study of blood T cell repertoires in COVID-19. Clones were read by immunoSEQ multiplex PCR, and TCRdb kept only the in-frame ones, dropping some. This sample carries 200,000 to 250,000 clones, 87% of them seen once, and the ten largest clones take 3%. Sequencing was done on a sample of peripheral blood. These receptors were obtained from a man aged 18 to 29 with active or convalescent COVID-19. CDR3s include the opening cysteine and the closing phenylalanine or tryptophan. D genes are given only for firm matches. The size entry is marked missing in some rows and otherwise reads once, few, many or a size class.

j_call d_call clone_size v_call cdr3_nt cdr3_aa
TRBJ2-1 TRBD2 once TRBV19 TGTGCCAGTAGTATAGGTCGGCGGGAGGTTGATGAGCAGTTCTTC CASSIGRREVDEQFF
TRBJ2-3 - - TRBV5-6 TGTGCCAGCAGCTCGAACCTTCAGGAATATACGCAGTATTTT CASSSNLQEYTQYF
TRBJ2-3 TRBD2 - TRBV7-9 TGTGCCAGCAGCTTAGCAGGGACTAGCGGGACTCGCGGTACGCAGTATTTT CASSLAGTSGTRGTQYF
TRBJ1-3 - - TRBV11-2 TGTGCCAGCAGCTTAGATATCTCCGGAAACACCATATATTTT CASSLDISGNTIYF
TRBJ2-5 TRBD2 once TRBV6-2/TRBV6-3 TGTGCCAGCAGTTTAGCGGGCCATTGGGGGGAGACCCAGTACTTC CASSLAGHWGETQYF
TRBJ2-3 TRBD2 - TRBV19 TGTGCCAGTACACAGCCGGGACTAGCCCCAGATACGCAGTATTTT CASTQPGLAPDTQYF
TRBJ2-2 TRBD2 once TRBV4-1 TGCGCCAGCAGCCTTCTAGCGGAGAAGACGAACACCGGGGAGCTGTTTTTT CASSLLAEKTNTGELFF
TRBJ2-2 TRBD1 - TRBV7-2 TGTGCCAGCAGCACGGACAGGGGGCGCACCGGGGAGCTGTTTTTT CASSTDRGRTGELFF
TRBJ2-2 - - TRBV27 TGTGCCAGCAGTTTAGAAGGGGCAGGTGGGCGGGGCACCGGGGAGCTGTTTTTT CASSLEGAGGRGTGELFF
TRBJ2-1 - once TRBV7-3 TGTGCCAGCAGCCTCAAAGGGCCAGGTGGAGGCAATGAGCAGTTCTTC CASSLKGPGGGNEQFF
TRBJ2-1 TRBD2 - TRBV20-1 TGCAGTGCTAGTATGCTAGCGGGGGGGCAGGGAGACAATGAGCAGTTCTTC CSASMLAGGQGDNEQFF
TRBJ2-7 TRBD1 - TRBV5-4 TGTGCCAGCAGCCCCGGGACAGAAGTAGAGCAGTACTTC CASSPGTEVEQYF
TRBJ1-1 TRBD1 - TRBV27 TGTGCCAGCAGGACTACAGGGGGCAGAGCTTTCTTT CASRTTGGRAFF
TRBJ2-2 TRBD1 - TRBV7-9 TGTGCCAGCAGAGGGACAGGGGACACCGGGGAGCTGTTTTTT CASRGTGDTGELFF
TRBJ2-4 TRBD1 - TRBV19 TGTGCCAGTAGGGACAGGGGATCGGTCAAAAACATTCAGTACTTC CASRDRGSVKNIQYF
TRBJ2-1 TRBD1 - TRBV24-1 TGTGCCACCAGTGATTTGGAAGGGACAGCTTTCAATGAGCAGTTCTTC CATSDLEGTAFNEQFF
TRBJ2-1 - - TRBV7-3 TGTGCCAGCAGCTTGGGGGGGCCAGGCAATGAGCAGTTCTTC CASSLGGPGNEQFF
TRBJ2-7 TRBD2 - TRBV29-1 TGCAGCGTCACGGGACTAGCGGCTTCCTACGAGCAGTACTTC CSVTGLAASYEQYF
TRBJ1-5 TRBD1 - TRBV6-5 TGTGCCAGCAGACGGACAGGGACCCAGCCCCAGCATTTT CASRRTGTQPQHF
TRBJ2-1 - - TRBV12-5 TGTGCTAGTGGCTCTACGCCCAACACGGGGAGGCCAAATGAGCAGTTCTTC CASGSTPNTGRPNEQFF
TRBJ1-3 - - TRBV6-6 TGTGCCAGCAGTTACTCGGCATCTGGAAACACCATATATTTT CASSYSASGNTIYF
TRBJ1-2 - - TRBV19 TGTGCCAGTAGCTTCGGGAGAGGGGACTATGGCTACACCTTC CASSFGRGDYGYTF
TRBJ1-1 TRBD1 - TRBV6-2/TRBV6-3 TGTGCCAGCAGTTACCTGTCCCGGGACAGTGAAGCTTTCTTT CASSYLSRDSEAFF
TRBJ1-2 TRBD1 - TRBV10-3 TGTGCCATCAGTTGGGACAGGGTGACCTATGGCTACACCTTC CAISWDRVTYGYTF
TRBJ1-2 - - TRBV6-2/TRBV6-3 TGTGCCAGCAGTTACGCGGAGGCCCTAGGCTACACCTTC CASSYAEALGYTF
TRBJ1-4 TRBD1 - TRBV29-1 TGCAGCGTTACAGGGGCAGATGAAAAACTGTTTTTT CSVTGADEKLFF
TRBJ2-1 TRBD1 - TRBV25-1 TGTGCCAGCAGTGATTCCGCTTTACAGGGGAGCTCCTACAATGAGCAGTTCTTC CASSDSALQGSSYNEQFF
TRBJ1-4 TRBD1 few TRBV6-5 TGTGCCAGCAAGAGTACAGGGGCAACTAATGAAAAACTGTTTTTT CASKSTGATNEKLFF
TRBJ1-2 - - TRBV4-3 TGCGCCAGCAGCCAAGATTCAGGGGACTATGGCTACACCTTC CASSQDSGDYGYTF
TRBJ1-2 TRBD1 few TRBV19 TGTGCCAGTAAACAGACAGGGGTTAACGGCTACACCTTC CASKQTGVNGYTF
TRBJ1-2 - - TRBV28 TGTGCCAGCAGTTTCGAGAACCGGAACTATGGCTACACCTTC CASSFENRNYGYTF
TRBJ1-4 - - TRBV19 TGTGCCAGTAGTGAGACGGGGTCAGATGAAAAACTGTTTTTT CASSETGSDEKLFF